The rows below give T cell receptor beta chains drawn from one sample of a study of blood T cell repertoires in COVID-19. Assay: immunoSEQ multiplex PCR; the TCRdb copy retains only in-frame clones and omits some. The data show roughly 250,000 clones, with around four fifths seen just once and about an eighth held by the top ten. The specimen was peripheral blood. The receptors were gathered from a woman between 55 and 75 years old with active or convalescent COVID-19. CDR3s leave out the opening cysteine and the closing phenylalanine or tryptophan. Clone sizes are given selectively: once, few, many, or a class where the clone is expanded.

CDR3 protein	V gene	clone size	J gene
ASSSTGGRETQY	TRBV6-6	NA	TRBJ2-5
ASSSYTGSGNTIY	TRBV27	NA	TRBJ1-3
ASSQNTEAF	TRBV5-1	NA	TRBJ1-1
AISDPYRQGNSPLH	TRBV10-3	NA	TRBJ1-6
ASTLDRGAGGYT	TRBV7-8	NA	TRBJ1-2
ATSSDYRGGTEAF	TRBV15	once	TRBJ1-1
ASSEGAGTDTQY	TRBV6-4	NA	TRBJ2-3
AISESISGGYTGELF	TRBV10-3	NA	TRBJ2-2
ASRTGGAETQY	TRBV7-9	NA	TRBJ2-5
ASSLGVRSGANVLT	TRBV7-6	once	TRBJ2-6
ASSHRQGVIAGELF	TRBV3-1/TRBV3-2	NA	TRBJ2-2
ASSKALTDQETQY	TRBV21-1	NA	TRBJ2-5
ASSRLGQGSYEQY	TRBV9	few	TRBJ2-7
ASSPPGGGYT	TRBV7-8	NA	TRBJ1-2
ASSLQGKETQY	TRBV18	NA	TRBJ2-5
ASSPTGWTGELF	TRBV9	once	TRBJ2-2
AISESGGGYGYT	TRBV10-3	NA	TRBJ1-2
ASSFDRGPLH	TRBV7-9	NA	TRBJ1-6
AISSEVADTGELF	TRBV10-3	once	TRBJ2-2
ASSPRTVTEAF	TRBV5-1	NA	TRBJ1-1
AWATGARAF	TRBV30	NA	TRBJ1-1
ASSLEGFSYEQY	TRBV7-8	NA	TRBJ2-7
AWSVPTWEGENSPLH	TRBV30	NA	TRBJ1-6
ASSWTGGANYGYT	TRBV7-2	NA	TRBJ1-2
ASSYRGSDTEAF	TRBV6-6	NA	TRBJ1-1
ASSLESGGYEQY	TRBV5-1	few	TRBJ2-7